This T cell receptor beta chain was retrieved from a study of T cells in Graves' hyperthyroidism and ophthalmopathy. A note on this clonotype: A much bigger clone sits one base away, suggesting this may be a read error.

RNA transcripts yielded amplified TCR beta CDR3 regions. Researchers ran a first-round RT-PCR on the TCR CDR3 using the HTBI primer set. TCRdb passed the multiplex PCR reads through MiXCR, listing each CDR3 protein once. The sample has hundreds of thousands of distinct CDR3 sequences, roughly 14% seen once. Germline CDR1 reads KGHSH; CDR2 reads LQKENI. The length of the CDR3 is 17 residues. This sequence was found in a woman in her forties or fifties with Graves' ophthalmopathy. V and J are TRBV18 and TRBJ2-1; TRBD2 matches at 9 bases. The DNA end is a closer match to TRBJ2-7, so the J assignment may be wrong. The sequenced sample was blood. The CDR3 sequence: CASSPAGLALQFNEQYF. The CDR3 region has the DNA TGTGCCAGCTCACCCGCGGGACTAGCCCTTCAATTCAATGAGCAGTACTTC.